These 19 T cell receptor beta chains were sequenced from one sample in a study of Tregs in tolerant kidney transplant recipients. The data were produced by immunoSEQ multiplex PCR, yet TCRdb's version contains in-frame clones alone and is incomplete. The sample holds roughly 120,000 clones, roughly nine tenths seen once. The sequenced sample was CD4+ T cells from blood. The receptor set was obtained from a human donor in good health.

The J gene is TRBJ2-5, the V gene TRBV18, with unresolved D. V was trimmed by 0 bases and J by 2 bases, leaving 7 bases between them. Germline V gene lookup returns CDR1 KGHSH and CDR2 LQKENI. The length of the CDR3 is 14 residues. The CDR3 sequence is CASSPPRRQETQYF. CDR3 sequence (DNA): TGTGCCAGCTCACCACCGCGTCGGCAAGAGACCCAGTACTTC.

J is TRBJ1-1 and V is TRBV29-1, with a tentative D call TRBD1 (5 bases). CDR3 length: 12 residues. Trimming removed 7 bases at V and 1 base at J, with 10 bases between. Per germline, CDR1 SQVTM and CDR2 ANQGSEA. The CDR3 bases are TGCAGCGCTGCGGGGGGGAACACTGAAGCTTTCTTT. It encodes CSAAGGNTEAFF.

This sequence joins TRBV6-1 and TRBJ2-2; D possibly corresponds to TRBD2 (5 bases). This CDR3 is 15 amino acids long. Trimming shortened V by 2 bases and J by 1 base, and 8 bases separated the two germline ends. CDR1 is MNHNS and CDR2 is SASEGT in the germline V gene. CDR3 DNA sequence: TGTGCCAGCAGTGAACTAGCTCGGAACACCGGGGAGCTGTTTTTT. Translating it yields CASSELARNTGELFF.

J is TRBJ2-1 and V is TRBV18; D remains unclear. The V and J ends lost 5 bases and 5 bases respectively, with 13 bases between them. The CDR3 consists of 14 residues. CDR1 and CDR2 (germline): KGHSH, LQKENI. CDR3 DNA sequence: TGTGCCAGCTCATCCGCCGGAAGAAACAATGAGCAGTTCTTC. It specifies CASSSAGRNNEQFF.

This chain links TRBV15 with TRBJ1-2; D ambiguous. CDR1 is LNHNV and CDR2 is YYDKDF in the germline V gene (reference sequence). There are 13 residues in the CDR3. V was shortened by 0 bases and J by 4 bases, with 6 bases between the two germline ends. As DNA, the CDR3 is TGTGCCACCAGCAGAGATAGAGTCTATGGCTACACCTTC. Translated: CATSRDRVYGYTF.

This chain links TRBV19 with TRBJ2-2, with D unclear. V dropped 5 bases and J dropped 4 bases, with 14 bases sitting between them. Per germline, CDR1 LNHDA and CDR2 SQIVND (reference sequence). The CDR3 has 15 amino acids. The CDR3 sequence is CASSYRTAVTGELFF. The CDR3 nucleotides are TGTGCCAGTAGTTACCGGACGGCCGTCACCGGGGAGCTGTTTTTT.

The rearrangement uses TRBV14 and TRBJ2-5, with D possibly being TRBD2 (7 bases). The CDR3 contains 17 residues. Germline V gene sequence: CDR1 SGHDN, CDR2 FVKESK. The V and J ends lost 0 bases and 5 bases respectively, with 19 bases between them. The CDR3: CASSQDHGGLRLETQYF. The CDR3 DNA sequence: TGTGCCAGCAGCCAAGATCACGGGGGGCTAAGGTTGGAGACCCAGTACTTC.

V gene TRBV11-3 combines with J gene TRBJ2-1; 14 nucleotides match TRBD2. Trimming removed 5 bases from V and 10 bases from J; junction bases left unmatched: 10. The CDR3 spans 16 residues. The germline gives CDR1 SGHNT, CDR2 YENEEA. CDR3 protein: CASSKLPGLAGVEQFF. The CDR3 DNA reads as TGTGCCAGCAGCAAATTACCGGGACTAGCGGGAGTAGAGCAGTTCTTC.

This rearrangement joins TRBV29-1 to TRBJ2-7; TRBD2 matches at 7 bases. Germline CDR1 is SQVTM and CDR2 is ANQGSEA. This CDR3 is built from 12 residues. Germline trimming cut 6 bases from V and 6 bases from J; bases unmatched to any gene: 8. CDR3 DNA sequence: TGCAGCGTCCGAACCTCGGGGGGCGAGCAGTACTTC. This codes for CSVRTSGGEQYF.

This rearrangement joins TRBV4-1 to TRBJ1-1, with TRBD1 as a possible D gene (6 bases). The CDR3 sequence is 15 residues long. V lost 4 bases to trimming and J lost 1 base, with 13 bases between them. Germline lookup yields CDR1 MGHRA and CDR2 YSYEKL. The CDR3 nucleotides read TGCGCCAGCAGCCCCAACCCGACAGGGAACACTGAAGCTTTCTTT. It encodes CASSPNPTGNTEAFF.

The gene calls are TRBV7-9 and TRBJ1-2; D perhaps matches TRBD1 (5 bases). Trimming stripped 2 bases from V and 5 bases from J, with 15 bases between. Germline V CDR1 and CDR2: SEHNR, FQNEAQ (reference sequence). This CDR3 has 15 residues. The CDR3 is CASSLLQGEEYGYTF. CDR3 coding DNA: TGTGCCAGCAGCTTACTGCAGGGAGAGGAGTATGGCTACACCTTC.

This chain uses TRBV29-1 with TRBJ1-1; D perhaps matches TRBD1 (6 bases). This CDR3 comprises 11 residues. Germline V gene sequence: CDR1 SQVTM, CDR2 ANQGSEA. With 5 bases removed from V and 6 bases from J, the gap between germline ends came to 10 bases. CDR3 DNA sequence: TGCAGCGTTCAAGGGGGGGCTGAAGCTTTCTTT. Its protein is CSVQGGAEAFF.

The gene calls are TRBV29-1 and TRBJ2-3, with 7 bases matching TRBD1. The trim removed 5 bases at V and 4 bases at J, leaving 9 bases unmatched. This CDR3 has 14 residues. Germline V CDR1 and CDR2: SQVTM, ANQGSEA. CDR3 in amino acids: CSVRDSPTADTQYF. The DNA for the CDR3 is TGCAGCGTTCGGGACAGCCCTACCGCAGATACGCAGTATTTT.

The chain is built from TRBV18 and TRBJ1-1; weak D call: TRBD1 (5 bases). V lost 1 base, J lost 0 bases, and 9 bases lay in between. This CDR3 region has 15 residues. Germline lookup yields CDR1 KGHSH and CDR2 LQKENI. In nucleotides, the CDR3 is TGTGCCAGCTCACCACAACGACAGATGAACACTGAAGCTTTCTTT. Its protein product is CASSPQRQMNTEAFF.

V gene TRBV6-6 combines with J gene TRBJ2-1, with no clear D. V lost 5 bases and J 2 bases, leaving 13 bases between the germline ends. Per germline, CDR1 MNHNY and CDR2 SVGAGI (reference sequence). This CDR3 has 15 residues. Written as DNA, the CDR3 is TGTGCCAGCAGTCCCGCTAGTGGGGCCTACAATGAGCAGTTCTTC. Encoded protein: CASSPASGAYNEQFF.

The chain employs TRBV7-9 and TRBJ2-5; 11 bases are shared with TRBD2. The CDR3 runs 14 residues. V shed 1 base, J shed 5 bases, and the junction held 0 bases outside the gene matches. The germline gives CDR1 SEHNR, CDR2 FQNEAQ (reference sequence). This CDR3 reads CASSLVAGGETQYF. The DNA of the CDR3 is TGTGCCAGCAGCTTAGTAGCGGGAGGGGAGACCCAGTACTTC.

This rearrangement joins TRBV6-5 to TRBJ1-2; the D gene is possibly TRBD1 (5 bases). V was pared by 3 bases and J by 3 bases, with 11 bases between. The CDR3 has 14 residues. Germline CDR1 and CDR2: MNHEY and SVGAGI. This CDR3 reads CASSYSGRDYGYTF. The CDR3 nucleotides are TGTGCCAGCAGTTATTCAGGGAGGGACTATGGCTACACCTTC.

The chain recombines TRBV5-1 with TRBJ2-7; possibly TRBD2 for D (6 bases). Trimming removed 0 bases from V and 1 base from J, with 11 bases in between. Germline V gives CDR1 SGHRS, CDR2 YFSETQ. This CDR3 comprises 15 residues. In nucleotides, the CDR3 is TGCGCCAGCAGCTTGGCGGGAGCGCTTTCCTACGAGCAGTACTTC. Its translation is CASSLAGALSYEQYF.

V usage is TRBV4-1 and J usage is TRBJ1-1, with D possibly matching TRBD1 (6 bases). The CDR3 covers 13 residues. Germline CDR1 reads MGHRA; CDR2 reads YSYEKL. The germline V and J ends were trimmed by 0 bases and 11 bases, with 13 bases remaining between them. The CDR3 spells CASSQESQGVAFF. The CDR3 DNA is TGCGCCAGCAGCCAAGAGTCACAGGGAGTGGCTTTCTTT.